These 32 T cell receptor beta chains were all obtained from the same sample, sequenced in a study of PD-1 blockade in classical Hodgkin lymphoma. Patients all relapsed after autologous stem cell transplantation, and there was variation in brentuximab vedotin exposure. TCRdb keeps only in-frame clones here, not all; method: immunoSEQ multiplex PCR. The sample contains 40,000 or so clones, over 75% of which appear only once. Sequencing was performed on peripheral blood mononuclear cells (PBMCs), taken at baseline. The source of these receptors is a human donor with classical Hodgkin lymphoma.

V and J are TRBV6-5 and TRBJ2-7; D might be TRBD1 (6 bases). CDR1 is MNHEY, CDR2 SVGAGI, per germline. This CDR3 spans 14 amino acids. V was trimmed by 6 bases and J by 0 bases, leaving 12 bases between them. The CDR3 bases are TGTGCCAGCAGCGAGGACAGCTACTCCTACGAGCAGTACTTC. Its protein is CASSEDSYSYEQYF.

The chain is built from TRBV6-6 and TRBJ2-1, with D tentatively TRBD1 (6 bases). The V end lost 0 bases, the J end lost 5 bases, and 11 bases lay between the germline ends. Germline lookup yields CDR1 MNHNY and CDR2 SVGAGI (reference sequence). The CDR3 has 15 amino acids. CDR3 nucleotides: TGTGCCAGCAGTTACTCCCGACAGGCCCACAATGAGCAGTTCTTC. Translated: CASSYSRQAHNEQFF.

This clone came up a few times. Written as DNA, the CDR3 is TGTGCCAGCAGCGGTGGACAGGGGGATGGCTACACCTTC. The encoded protein is CASSGGQGDGYTF. J is TRBJ1-2 and V is TRBV5-4; 10 bases align to TRBD1. The CDR3 has 13 residues. Germline CDR1 is SGHNT and CDR2 is YYREEE (reference sequence). Trimming cost V 4 bases and J 6 bases; bases outside gene matches: 3. The full variable domain, completed using reference TRBV5-4 and TRBJ1-2, is ETGVTQSPTHLIKTRGQQVTLRCSSQSGHNTVSWYQQALGQGPQFIFQYYREEENGRGNFPPRFSGLQFPNYSSELNVNALELDDSALYLCASSGGQGDGYTFGSGTRLTVV.

The V call is TRBV11-2, the J call TRBJ2-5; possible D gene TRBD1, 6 bases. Deletions cut 3 bases from V and 5 bases from J, with 10 bases between. The CDR3 has 13 residues. The V gene's germline CDR1 is SGHAT and CDR2 FQNNGV. The CDR3 protein is CASSFQGRETQYF. Written as DNA, the CDR3 is TGTGCCAGCAGCTTCCAGGGGCGGGAGACCCAGTACTTC.

The chain couples TRBV2 to TRBJ2-7, with D possibly TRBD2 on 6 matching bases. This CDR3 region has 13 residues. V lost 7 bases and J 1 base, leaving 11 bases between the germline ends. The germline V gene encodes CDR1 SNHLY and CDR2 FYNNEI. CDR3 protein: CASIGTASYEQYF. Written as DNA, the CDR3 is TGTGCCAGCATTGGGACTGCTTCCTACGAGCAGTACTTC.

The table lists this clone with a few counts. The chain combines TRBV7-9 with TRBJ1-2; 9 nucleotides align to TRBD1. The CDR3 totals 16 residues. The V gene end was trimmed by 0 bases and the J gene end by 7 bases; junction bases not matched to a gene: 9. From germline, CDR1 is SEHNR and CDR2 FQNEAQ (reference sequence). In DNA, the CDR3 is TGTGCCAGCAGCTTAGCTGAGGTACAGGGGGCGGGTGGCTACACCTTC. Its translation is CASSLAEVQGAGGYTF.

V gene TRBV7-2 combines with J gene TRBJ1-1, with 7 bases identical to TRBD1. After removal of 7 bases from V and 1 base from J, the junction contained 3 bases not matched to a gene. The CDR3 covers 13 residues. Germline V gives CDR1 SGHTA, CDR2 FQGNSA. The chain's CDR3 is CASTGQTNTEAFF. The DNA for the CDR3 is TGTGCCAGCACGGGACAGACGAACACTGAAGCTTTCTTT. The complete variable domain, with remaining parts taken from reference TRBV7-2 and TRBJ1-1, reads GAGVSQSPSNKVTEKGKDVELRCDPISGHTALYWYRQSLGQGLEFLIYFQGNSAPDKSGLPSDRFSAERTGGSVSTLTIQRTQQEDSAVYLCASTGQTNTEAFFGQGTRLTVV.

This clone was detected only a few times. The chain has TRBV5-1 and TRBJ2-3; D unresolved. Germline CDR1 reads SGHRS; CDR2 reads YFSETQ. The length of the CDR3 is 14 residues. V lost 9 bases and J 2 bases, leaving 16 bases between the germline ends. The CDR3 coding sequence is TGCGCCACCCGTTGGAGTTCTCACACAGATACGCAGTATTTT. This gives the protein CATRWSSHTDTQYF. The variable domain in full, with the rest retrieved from reference TRBV5-1 and TRBJ2-3, is KAGVTQTPRYLIKTRGQQVTLSCSPISGHRSVSWYQQTPGQGLQFLFEYFSETQRNKGNFPGRFSGRQFSNSRSEMNVSTLELGDSALYLCATRWSSHTDTQYFGPGTRLTVL.

The V call is TRBV4-1, the J call TRBJ2-3; D remains unclear. Germline CDR1 MGHRA, CDR2 YSYEKL. The CDR3 is 17 residues long. The V and J ends lost 6 bases and 6 bases respectively, with 25 bases between them. In nucleotides, the CDR3 is TGCGCCAGCAGTAAGTCCCTCCAAGGGTGGCGGCCCGATACGCAGTATTTT. It is translated as CASSKSLQGWRPDTQYF.

V usage is TRBV4-1 and J usage is TRBJ1-2; possibly TRBD1 for D (5 bases). The ends were cut back, 0 bases at V and 2 bases at J, with 7 bases in the middle. From germline, CDR1 is MGHRA and CDR2 YSYEKL. The CDR3 has 14 residues. The chain's CDR3 is CASSQDGANYGYTF. The CDR3 DNA is TGCGCCAGCAGCCAAGATGGGGCCAACTATGGCTACACCTTC.

This clone was observed a single time. V gene TRBV4-1 combines with J gene TRBJ1-4; perhaps TRBD1 as D (5 bases). Trimming removed 1 base at V and 0 bases at J, with 18 bases between. This CDR3 is built from 19 residues. Germline V gene lookup returns CDR1 MGHRA and CDR2 YSYEKL. This CDR3 reads CASSQGGTTPPPTNEKLFF. CDR3 in DNA: TGCGCCAGCAGCCAAGGAGGGACCACTCCCCCTCCAACTAATGAAAAACTGTTTTTT.

This clone was seen a single time. The chain carries TRBV27 and TRBJ1-2, with TRBD1 identical over 10 bases. The germline V gene encodes CDR1 MNHEY and CDR2 SMNVEV (reference sequence). The CDR3 spans 14 residues. The V gene end was trimmed by 5 bases and the J gene end by 6 bases; junction bases not matched to a gene: 6. CDR3 residues: CASSLFGQGDGYTF. CDR3 in DNA: TGTGCCAGCAGTCTATTCGGACAGGGGGATGGCTACACCTTC.

The chain uses TRBV4-3 and TRBJ2-7; TRBD1 might be the D (6 bases). This CDR3 is 16 amino acids long. Germline V CDR1 and CDR2: LGHNA, YSLEER. Deletions cut 4 bases from V and 3 bases from J, with 19 bases between. The CDR3 sequence: CASSRPTGEEYYEQYF. The CDR3 bases are TGCGCCAGCAGCCGTCCGACAGGAGAAGAGTACTACGAGCAGTACTTC.

The chain uses TRBV7-9 and TRBJ2-5, with TRBD2 matching 7 bases. The CDR3 sequence is 16 residues long. V lost 2 bases, J lost 3 bases, and 9 bases stayed unmatched. In germline, CDR1 is SEHNR, CDR2 FQNEAQ (reference sequence). The CDR3 DNA is TGTGCCAGCAGCTTACTCAGCCAGCGGGGAGAAGAGACCCAGTACTTC. Translated, it gives CASSLLSQRGEETQYF.

V is TRBV4-3 and J is TRBJ2-2; D not resolved. The V end was cut by 4 bases, the J end by 3 bases, with 18 bases between. From germline, CDR1 is LGHNA and CDR2 YSLEER. The CDR3 extends over 17 amino acids. The CDR3 sequence: CASSRRLLGGDTGELFF. The CDR3 DNA follows: TGCGCCAGCAGCCGCCGTTTGTTGGGCGGAGACACCGGGGAGCTGTTTTTT.

The chain has TRBV7-2 and TRBJ2-1; D is unclear. Germline V gene sequence: CDR1 SGHTA, CDR2 FQGNSA. V lost 1 base and J 2 bases, leaving 15 bases between the germline ends. This CDR3 is built from 17 residues. CDR3 bases: TGTGCCAGCAGCTTAGTGTTCCGGGCTAGGCCCTACAATGAGCAGTTCTTC. It encodes CASSLVFRARPYNEQFF.

This clone appeared many times. The CDR3 coding sequence is TGTGCCAGCAGCTCACTAGCGGGGCCCTACGAGCAGTACTTC. Amino acid sequence: CASSSLAGPYEQYF. The chain couples TRBV7-2 to TRBJ2-7, with 10 nucleotides matching TRBD2. Germline trimming cut 4 bases from V and 2 bases from J; bases unmatched to any gene: 2. This CDR3 comprises 14 residues. CDR1 SGHTA and CDR2 FQGNSA come from the germline V gene.

V gene TRBV2 combines with J gene TRBJ2-3, with TRBD2 matching 12 bases. The CDR3 is 12 residues long. Per germline, CDR1 SNHLY and CDR2 FYNNEI. The V segment lost 8 bases and the J segment 6 bases; nucleotides outside the gene matches: 0. CDR3: CASGTSGDTQYF. The CDR3 DNA follows: TGTGCCAGCGGGACTAGCGGGGATACGCAGTATTTT.

The chain combines TRBV27 with TRBJ2-3, with 7 bases fitting TRBD1. Germline trimming cut 4 bases from V and 5 bases from J; bases unmatched to any gene: 3. The germline V gene has CDR1 MNHEY and CDR2 SMNVEV (reference sequence). The CDR3 has 13 amino acids. CDR3 coding DNA: TGTGCCAGCAGTTGGCAGGGGGTAGATACGCAGTATTTT. It translates to CASSWQGVDTQYF.

This sequence joins TRBV29-1 and TRBJ1-1; maybe TRBD1 (5 bases). The ends were cut back, 5 bases at V and 1 base at J, with 11 bases in the middle. In germline, CDR1 is SQVTM, CDR2 ANQGSEA. This CDR3 contains 13 residues. CDR3 coding DNA: TGCAGCGTTTCTGCCCAGGGGAACACTGAAGCTTTCTTT. Amino acids: CSVSAQGNTEAFF.

The chain employs TRBV5-4 and TRBJ2-7; 9 bases map to TRBD1. Trimming at V came to 4 bases and at J to 4 bases, leaving 9 bases not matched to a gene. The CDR3 covers 15 residues. Germline CDR1 SGHNT, CDR2 YYREEE (reference sequence). The CDR3 coding sequence is TGTGCCAGCAGCCCTTCCGGGACAGGGCTTTACGAGCAGTACTTC. Residues: CASSPSGTGLYEQYF.

The chain employs TRBV12-5 and TRBJ2-1; 8 bases map to TRBD2. V lost 3 bases to trimming and J lost 2 bases; unmatched junction nucleotides: 6. Germline V gene data show CDR1 as LGHNT and CDR2 as FRNRAP. CDR3 length: 16 amino acids. CDR3 sequence (DNA): TGTGCTAGTGGTTTCCCCGGGGGGGCCCCCTACAATGAGCAGTTCTTC. It yields the protein CASGFPGGAPYNEQFF.

CDR3 amino acids: CASSPSRPGAREQYF. CDR3 sequence (DNA): TGTGCCAGCAGCCCCTCTCGCCCGGGGGCGCGTGAGCAGTACTTC. The chain has TRBV6-6 and TRBJ2-7, with D possibly called TRBD1 or TRBD2 (6 bases each). There are 15 residues in the CDR3. V gave up 6 bases and J gave up 7 bases, with 22 bases separating them. Germline CDR1 reads MNHNY; CDR2 reads SVGAGI (reference sequence).

The chain employs TRBV11-2 and TRBJ1-1; D uncertain. The germline gives CDR1 SGHAT, CDR2 FQNNGV. The CDR3 loop spans 13 amino acids. Trimming stripped 1 base from V and 0 bases from J, with 3 bases between. The CDR3 region has the DNA TGTGCCAGCAGCTTAGCTGTGAACACTGAAGCTTTCTTT. Protein: CASSLAVNTEAFF. Supplemented by reference TRBV11-2 and TRBJ1-1, the full variable domain reads EAGVAQSPRYKIIEKRQSVAFWCNPISGHATLYWYQQILGQGPKLLIQFQNNGVVDDSQLPKDRFSAERLKGVDSTLKIQPAKLEDSAVYLCASSLAVNTEAFFGQGTRLTVV.

V usage is TRBV5-5 and J usage is TRBJ1-1; no definite D call. The germline V gene has CDR1 SGHKS and CDR2 YYEKEE (reference sequence). Trimming stripped 2 bases from V and 1 base from J, with 9 bases between. This CDR3 contains 14 residues. CDR3 loop: CASSLSTENTEAFF. The CDR3, as DNA: TGTGCCAGCAGCTTAAGTACAGAGAACACTGAAGCTTTCTTT. Supplemented by reference TRBV5-5 and TRBJ1-1, the full variable domain reads DAGVTQSPTHLIKTRGQQVTLRCSPISGHKSVSWYQQVLGQGPQFIFQYYEKEERGRGNFPDRFSARQFPNYSSELNVNALLLGDSALYLCASSLSTENTEAFFGQGTRLTVV.

The chain combines TRBV6-1 with TRBJ2-7, with 10 bases identical to TRBD1. J gave up 3 bases and V 6 bases, and 8 bases lay outside the gene matches. CDR1 and CDR2 from the germline V gene are MNHNS and SASEGT. The CDR3 consists of 15 residues. The CDR3 sequence is CASSHGTGAIYEQYF. CDR3 coding DNA: TGTGCCAGCAGCCACGGGACAGGGGCCATCTACGAGCAGTACTTC.

This sequence joins TRBV5-1 and TRBJ2-1, with unresolved D. The CDR3 spans 14 residues. The V end lost 0 bases, the J end lost 4 bases, and 8 bases lay between the germline ends. In germline, CDR1 is SGHRS, CDR2 YFSETQ. Here the CDR3 reads CASSLGTDYNEQFF. In nucleotides, the CDR3 is TGCGCCAGCAGCTTGGGGACGGATTACAATGAGCAGTTCTTC.

CDR3 sequence reads: CASSLVTPETQYF. The CDR3 DNA reads TGTGCCAGCAGCTTAGTGACCCCAGAGACCCAGTACTTC. The chain combines TRBV7-6 with TRBJ2-5, with no clear D. Trimming stripped 1 base from V and 4 bases from J, with 7 bases between. The CDR3 totals 13 residues. CDR1 and CDR2 from the germline V gene are SGHVS and FNYEAQ.

The rearrangement uses TRBV20-1 and TRBJ1-1; no definite D call. The CDR3 covers 11 residues. CDR1 is DFQATT, CDR2 SNEGSKA, per germline (reference sequence). Trimming removed 6 bases at V and 4 bases at J, with 9 bases between. The CDR3 DNA sequence: TGCAGTGCCGGGTCAGGCACTGAAGCTTTCTTT. Amino acids: CSAGSGTEAFF.

The rearrangement uses TRBV15 and TRBJ2-7; D is unresolved. V was pared by 5 bases and J by 1 base, with 9 bases between. CDR1 is LNHNV and CDR2 is YYDKDF in the germline V gene (reference sequence). The CDR3 spans 13 residues. DNA for the CDR3: TGTGCCACCAGCGGGTCCTTGTCCTACGAGCAGTACTTC. Its protein is CATSGSLSYEQYF.

This clone was seen a handful of times. The V and J genes are TRBV19 and TRBJ2-7, with TRBD2 identical over 7 bases. Germline CDR1 reads LNHDA; CDR2 reads SQIVND (reference sequence). V trimming: 1 base; J trimming: 1 base; junction bases outside the gene matches: 1. The CDR3 has 14 amino acids. The CDR3 is CASSIGAGSYEQYF. The CDR3 DNA follows: TGTGCCAGTAGTATAGGAGCGGGGTCCTACGAGCAGTACTTC.

The rearrangement joins TRBV30 to TRBJ1-1; D unresolved. The CDR3 runs to 17 residues. Germline assignment: CDR1 GTSNPN and CDR2 SVGIG (reference sequence). V was clipped by 5 bases and J by 1 base, with 23 bases between them. The CDR3 DNA reads as TGTGCCTGGGCTTACCTTGACGGGCGTCTAGGGAACACTGAAGCTTTCTTT. It yields the protein CAWAYLDGRLGNTEAFF.